The next 6 T cell receptor beta chains were all read from a single sample in a study of shared clonotypes between healthy human individuals. The protocol was immunoSEQ multiplex PCR, while the TCRdb copy is restricted to in-frame clones and leaves out a portion. The sample has about 1.1 million clones, approximately 80% seen once. The sequenced sample was memory CD4+ T cells from PBMCs. Subset denoted: CD45RA-negative fraction. Receptor source: a man aged 18 to 30 in good health. Some clones in this sample may be carry-over from other donors' samples.

About this clone: An end of the junction does not agree with germline; a read error may underlie this. The V gene is TRBV9, the J gene TRBJ1-4; D is possibly TRBD1 (5 bases). The germline gives CDR1 SGDLS, CDR2 YYNGEE. This CDR3 is 15 amino acids long. DNA for the CDR3: TGTGCCAGCAGCGTATCGGTAGGGGAGGGAGAAAAATTGTTTTTT. It encodes CASSVSVGEGEKLFF. Supplemented by reference TRBV9 and TRBJ1-4, the full variable domain reads DSGVTQTPKHLITATGQRVTLRCSPRSGDLSVYWYQQSLDQGLQFLIQYYNGEERAKGNILERFSAQQFPDLHSELNLSSLELGDSALYFCASSVSVGEGEKLFFGSGTQLSVL.

This clone appeared once. V and J are TRBV6-6 and TRBJ2-5; weak D call: TRBD1 (6 bases). The CDR3 is 15 residues long. V was shortened by 6 bases and J by 5 bases, with 19 bases between the two germline ends. CDR1 MNHNY and CDR2 SVGAGI come from the germline V gene (reference sequence). Here the CDR3 DNA reads TGTGCCAGCAGCCCGGGCCTCAGGGGTGGGGAGACCCAGTACTTC. Protein product: CASSPGLRGGETQYF.

The CDR3 region is CASSVTRGEKLFF. As DNA, the CDR3 is TGTGCCAGTAGTGTCACCCGAGGAGAAAAACTGTTTTTT. This sequence joins TRBV19 and TRBJ1-4; D call uncertain. The V end lost 5 bases, the J end lost 8 bases, and 12 bases lay between the germline ends. CDR1 is LNHDA, CDR2 SQIVND, per germline (reference sequence). The CDR3 totals 13 residues.

This chain links TRBV7-6 with TRBJ1-5, with 10 bases aligning to TRBD1. CDR3 length: 15 amino acids. V lost 1 base, J lost 6 bases, and 3 bases stayed unmatched. Per germline, CDR1 SGHVS and CDR2 FNYEAQ. The chain's CDR3 is CASSLGDRGRQPQHF. The CDR3 DNA follows: TGTGCCAGCAGCTTAGGTGACAGGGGGCGTCAGCCCCAGCATTTT.

This chain joins TRBV7-2 and TRBJ2-7; D unresolved. Germline V CDR1 and CDR2: SGHTA, FQGNSA. CDR3 size: 15 residues. The V and J ends lost 5 bases and 3 bases respectively, with 17 bases between them. CDR3 in DNA: TGTGCCAGCAGCCCACAAGGGCCCCAATACTACGAGCAGTACTTC. It specifies CASSPQGPQYYEQYF. The variable domain in full, with the rest retrieved from reference TRBV7-2 and TRBJ2-7, is GAGVSQSPSNKVTEKGKDVELRCDPISGHTALYWYRQSLGQGLEFLIYFQGNSAPDKSGLPSDRFSAERTGGSVSTLTIQRTQQEDSAVYLCASSPQGPQYYEQYFGPGTRLTVT.

The J gene is TRBJ2-2, the V gene TRBV5-6; the D is unclear. The CDR3 runs to 15 residues. The germline V gene encodes CDR1 SGHDT and CDR2 YYEEEE. Trimming removed 4 bases at V and 2 bases at J, with 12 bases between. In DNA form, the CDR3 reads TGTGCCAGCAGCCGGTTATCTACTAACACCGGGGAGCTGTTTTTT. Its translation is CASSRLSTNTGELFF. The variable domain in full, completed from reference TRBV5-6 and TRBJ2-2, reads DAGVTQSPTHLIKTRGQQVTLRCSPKSGHDTVSWYQQALGQGPQFIFQYYEEEERQRGNFPDRFSGHQFPNYSSELNVNALLLGDSALYLCASSRLSTNTGELFFGEGSRLTVL.